The next 9 T cell receptor beta chains were all read from a single sample in a study of shared clonotypes between healthy human individuals (dated by TCRdb to 2020 to 2021). Library preparation used the immunoSEQ multiplex PCR assay. As stored in TCRdb, this immuneACCESS dataset retains in-frame rearrangements with V and J assigned. A fraction of the clones does not appear; measured against another copy, unresolved V genes explain less than half of the discrepancy, and the remainder lacks a known reason. The sample table lists a few million clones, around 90% of them with a count of one. 0.3% to 0.45% of the sample is held by the ten biggest clonotypes. The sample comprised naive CD4+ T cells from PBMCs. Explained via the paper, the cell subset or site label denotes: CD45RA+ positively selected. These receptors all come from a man aged 18 to 29 in good health. Some clones in this sample may be carry-over from other donors' samples.

The chain has TRBV28 and TRBJ1-4; D is perhaps TRBD1 (5 bases). Per germline, CDR1 MDHEN and CDR2 SYDVKM. The CDR3 has 14 residues. V was clipped by 6 bases and J by 8 bases, with 16 bases between them. The CDR3 DNA reads TGTGCCAGCAGGCTGCAGGGAATGGTAGAAAAACTGTTTTTT. Residues: CASRLQGMVEKLFF. Full variable domain (remainder filled in from reference TRBV28 and TRBJ1-4): DVKVTQSSRYLVKRTGEKVFLECVQDMDHENMFWYRQDPGLGLRLIYFSYDVKMKEKGDIPEGYSVSREKKERFSLILESASTNQTSMYLCASRLQGMVEKLFFGSGTQLSVL.

The chain employs TRBV5-4 and TRBJ2-3, with D unresolved. Trimming pared 2 bases from V and 1 base from J, leaving 11 bases between. Per germline, CDR1 SGHNT and CDR2 YYREEE (reference sequence). The CDR3 extends over 15 amino acids. CDR3 amino acids: CASSFYQHGTDTQYF. The CDR3 DNA sequence: TGTGCCAGCAGCTTCTATCAGCATGGCACAGATACGCAGTATTTT.

The chain links TRBV9 to TRBJ2-1; TRBD2 matches 13 bases. This CDR3 is built from 15 residues. CDR1 and CDR2 (germline): SGDLS, YYNGEE. The J segment lost 11 bases and the V segment lost 2 bases, leaving 7 bases of the junction unmatched. The CDR3 sequence is CASSVSGTSGMKQFF. The CDR3 DNA reads as TGTGCCAGCAGCGTCTCCGGGACTAGCGGGATGAAGCAGTTCTTC.

This chain connects TRBV2 to TRBJ2-1; TRBD2 aligns across 10 bases. Per the germline V gene, CDR1 is SNHLY and CDR2 is FYNNEI. The CDR3 sequence is 15 residues long. Germline trimming cut 2 bases from V and 9 bases from J; bases unmatched to any gene: 7. Written as DNA, the CDR3 is TGTGCCAGCAGTGAAATGCTAGCGGGAGTGGCTGAGCAGTTCTTC. Its translation: CASSEMLAGVAEQFF.

The rearrangement uses TRBV6-1 and TRBJ1-3; D not certain. CDR3 size: 18 residues. With 0 bases removed from V and 1 base from J, the gap between germline ends came to 16 bases. Germline CDR1 MNHNS, CDR2 SASEGT. The CDR3 DNA reads as TGTGCCAGCAGTGAAGCGGGCAGGTCCCATGCGTCTGGAAACACCATATATTTT. This codes for CASSEAGRSHASGNTIYF.

This chain connects TRBV7-2 to TRBJ1-3; D gene ambiguous. Per germline, CDR1 SGHTA and CDR2 FQGNSA. The CDR3 is 15 amino acids. V lost 3 bases and J lost 0, with 9 bases in between. CDR3 nucleotides: TGTGCCAGCAGCTTCTCAGGAGCCTCTGGAAACACCATATATTTT. This gives the protein CASSFSGASGNTIYF.

This chain links TRBV7-8 with TRBJ2-7, with D perhaps TRBD2 (5 bases). The CDR3 covers 15 residues. V shed 4 bases and J shed 3 bases, with 16 bases lying between them. The germline CDR1 and CDR2 sequences are SGHVS and FQNEAQ. DNA for the CDR3: TGTGCCAGCAGCTCCACTTGGACTCCGGGCTACGAGCAGTACTTC. Translation gives CASSSTWTPGYEQYF.

Note on this clone: Other DNA variants within this sample encode the same CDR3. The CDR3 protein is CASSYSWDTQYF. The DNA of the CDR3 is TGTGCCAGCAGTTACTCCTGGGATACGCAGTATTTT. The V call is TRBV6-5, the J call TRBJ2-3; the D is unclear. The germline V gene encodes CDR1 MNHEY and CDR2 SVGAGI. V was clipped by 0 bases and J by 6 bases, with 4 bases between them. The CDR3 is made up of 12 amino acids.

V usage is TRBV6-5 and J usage is TRBJ1-4; a weak D match, TRBD1 (6 bases). Trimming removed 2 bases at V and 3 bases at J, with 10 bases between. Germline assignment: CDR1 MNHEY and CDR2 SVGAGI. CDR3 size: 15 residues. In nucleotides, the CDR3 is TGTGCCAGCAGTTACCGGGGGCCGGCTAATGAAAAACTGTTTTTT. Its translation is CASSYRGPANEKLFF.